The sequence of this T cell receptor beta chain was determined in a study of Ad26.COV2.S vaccination and SARS-CoV-2 variants. Comments on this clone: The antigen is undetermined.

The study's findings and limits: Vaccine and placebo groups showed comparable non-spike TCR breadth. Quantification of TCR breadth and depth may have yielded underestimates of total T cell responses.

TCRdb's copy holds only in-frame clones and misses some; the assay was immunoSEQ multiplex PCR. This sample has over 110,000 clones, with about nine tenths found just once. V lost 5 bases, J lost 0 bases, and 10 bases lay in between. The CDR3 is 15 amino acids. Germline loops: CDR1 MGHRA, CDR2 YSYEKL. The sequence came from a human donor who had recovered from COVID-19. The V gene is TRBV4-1, the J gene TRBJ1-4; the D is unclear. The sequences come from peripheral blood, collected after recovery from COVID-19. The CDR3 sequence is CASSYSSATNEKLFF. The CDR3 nucleotides read TGCGCCAGCAGCTACAGCAGTGCAACTAATGAAAAACTGTTTTTT.